Presented here are 16 T cell receptor beta chains from one specimen sequenced in a study of cytomegalovirus exposure and HLA in healthy donors. Use of 60 Vbeta and 13 Jbeta primers characterized the PCR. Sequencing used immunoSEQ multiplex PCR; TCRdb keeps in-frame clones, though not all of them. The table lists some 130,000 clones, around 80% of them singletons. Sequences were obtained from PBMCs. The receptors stem from a man in his forties or fifties in good health and CMV-seropositive.

The chain recombines TRBV2 with TRBJ2-1; D not certain. The CDR3 is 13 amino acids. The ends were cut back, 5 bases at V and 5 bases at J, with 10 bases in the middle. The V gene's germline CDR1 is SNHLY and CDR2 FYNNEI. DNA of the CDR3: TGTGCCAGCAGTCTTAGATTCCACAATGAGCAGTTCTTC. This encodes CASSLRFHNEQFF.

The V and J genes are TRBV27 and TRBJ1-1, with D maybe TRBD1 (5 bases). V lost 3 bases and J 1 base, leaving 9 bases between the germline ends. This CDR3 comprises 14 residues. Germline V lookup: CDR1 MNHEY, CDR2 SMNVEV (reference sequence). The CDR3 region is CASSFNRRNTEAFF. CDR3 DNA sequence: TGTGCCAGCAGTTTCAACAGGAGGAACACTGAAGCTTTCTTT.

V is TRBV5-1 and J is TRBJ2-7; 11 positions match TRBD2. CDR1 SGHRS and CDR2 YFSETQ come from the germline V gene. V shed 3 bases, J shed 3 bases, and the junction held 5 bases outside the gene matches. The CDR3 runs to 15 residues. CDR3 loop: CASSWGLAANYEQYF. The CDR3 DNA follows: TGCGCCAGCAGCTGGGGACTAGCGGCCAACTACGAGCAGTACTTC.

The rearrangement uses TRBV6-1 and TRBJ2-5; TRBD1 might be the D (6 bases). The DNA end is a closer match to TRBJ2-7, so the J assignment may be wrong. The germline gives CDR1 MNHNS, CDR2 SASEGT. This CDR3 contains 14 residues. The CDR3 loop is CASSDLGRGDEQYF. For the CDR3, the DNA is TGTGCCAGCAGTGATCTCGGCAGGGGTGACGAGCAGTACTTC.

The chain has TRBV5-1 and TRBJ1-2; 7 bases map to TRBD1. In germline, CDR1 is SGHRS, CDR2 YFSETQ. The trim removed 4 bases at V and 3 bases at J, leaving 9 bases unmatched. The CDR3 extends over 15 amino acids. CDR3 region: CASSIDRVRDYGYTF. As DNA, the CDR3 is TGCGCCAGCAGCATTGACAGGGTTCGGGACTATGGCTACACCTTC.

V and J are TRBV30 and TRBJ2-1; D call uncertain. Germline V gene sequence: CDR1 GTSNPN, CDR2 SVGIG (reference sequence). The CDR3 contains 13 residues. Trimming took 0 bases from V and 8 from J, leaving 11 bases between them. The CDR3 loop is CAWSVTGLDEQFF. In nucleotides, the CDR3 is TGTGCCTGGAGTGTAACGGGTCTGGATGAGCAGTTCTTC.

This clone was detected only once. The rearrangement uses TRBV9 and TRBJ1-6; a possible D gene is TRBD1 (6 bases). CDR1 and CDR2 (germline): SGDLS, YYNGEE. This CDR3 spans 16 amino acids. V lost 6 bases and J lost 7, with 20 bases in between. This CDR3 reads CASKGGGPLGNSPLHF. In DNA, the CDR3 is TGTGCCAGCAAGGGGGGGGGACCCTTGGGGAATTCACCCCTCCACTTT. The whole variable domain, remainder taken from reference TRBV9 and TRBJ1-6, is DSGVTQTPKHLITATGQRVTLRCSPRSGDLSVYWYQQSLDQGLQFLIQYYNGEERAKGNILERFSAQQFPDLHSELNLSSLELGDSALYFCASKGGGPLGNSPLHFGNGTRLTVT.

V is TRBV30 and J is TRBJ1-5; no clear D. Trimming shortened V by 5 bases and J by 0 bases, and 8 bases separated the two germline ends. The V gene's germline CDR1 is GTSNPN and CDR2 SVGIG (reference sequence). The CDR3 totals 13 residues. This CDR3 reads CAWRQDSNQPQHF. The CDR3 DNA is TGTGCCTGGCGCCAGGATAGCAATCAGCCCCAGCATTTT.

The V gene is TRBV6-1, the J gene TRBJ1-1; D remains ambiguous. V was pared by 2 bases and J by 0 bases, with 7 bases between. This CDR3 is built from 14 residues. The germline V gene encodes CDR1 MNHNS and CDR2 SASEGT. The CDR3 protein is CASSEWRLNTEAFF. CDR3 DNA: TGTGCCAGCAGTGAATGGCGGCTGAACACTGAAGCTTTCTTT.

Within the sample, this clone is medium-sized (0.01 to 0.1%). The gene calls are TRBV5-4 and TRBJ1-1; D is ambiguous. Germline V gives CDR1 SGHNT, CDR2 YYREEE (reference sequence). The CDR3 consists of 12 residues. The V end was cut by 2 bases, the J end by 1 base, with 3 bases between. CDR3 residues: CASSFRNTEAFF. For the CDR3, the DNA is TGTGCCAGCAGCTTTAGGAACACTGAAGCTTTCTTT.

The chain recombines TRBV7-9 with TRBJ2-7, with D maybe TRBD1 (6 bases). Germline CDR1 reads SEHNR; CDR2 reads FQNEAQ (reference sequence). The CDR3 consists of 15 residues. V gave up 0 bases and J gave up 1 base, with 10 bases separating them. The CDR3 DNA reads TGTGCCAGCAGCTTAGCATGGACAGTGTCCTACGAGCAGTACTTC. Protein product: CASSLAWTVSYEQYF.

V gene TRBV9 combines with J gene TRBJ1-1; D is uncertain. This CDR3 spans 13 amino acids. The germline V and J ends were trimmed by 3 bases and 1 base, with 7 bases remaining between them. CDR1 SGDLS and CDR2 YYNGEE come from the germline V gene. The CDR3 loop is CASSAQRNTEAFF. The CDR3, as DNA: TGTGCCAGCAGCGCACAGAGGAACACTGAAGCTTTCTTT. The complete variable domain, with remaining parts taken from reference TRBV9 and TRBJ1-1, reads DSGVTQTPKHLITATGQRVTLRCSPRSGDLSVYWYQQSLDQGLQFLIQYYNGEERAKGNILERFSAQQFPDLHSELNLSSLELGDSALYFCASSAQRNTEAFFGQGTRLTVV.

This chain joins TRBV7-9 and TRBJ2-1, with TRBD2 matching over 9 bases. The V gene's germline CDR1 is SEHNR and CDR2 FQNEAQ (reference sequence). J lost 1 base, V lost 3 bases, and 7 bases had no gene match. This CDR3 comprises 17 residues. CDR3 amino acids: CASSLNLAGVSYNEQFF. CDR3 DNA sequence: TGTGCCAGCAGCTTGAACTTAGCGGGAGTGTCCTACAATGAGCAGTTCTTC. The full variable domain, completed using reference TRBV7-9 and TRBJ2-1, is DTGVSQNPRHKITKRGQNVTFRCDPISEHNRLYWYRQTLGQGPEFLTYFQNEAQLEKSRLLSDRFSAERPKGSFSTLEIQRTEQGDSAMYLCASSLNLAGVSYNEQFFGPGTRLTVL.

This chain connects TRBV10-3 to TRBJ2-7; D uncertain. CDR3 length: 12 amino acids. In germline, CDR1 is ENHRY, CDR2 SYGVKD. With 3 bases removed from V and 7 bases from J, the gap between germline ends came to 10 bases. The CDR3 sequence: CAISDLRREQYF. The CDR3 DNA follows: TGTGCCATCAGTGATCTCCGGCGGGAGCAGTACTTC.

J is TRBJ2-5 and V is TRBV28; TRBD2 aligns across 7 bases. The assigned J gene may be wrong: the sequence end matches TRBJ2-7 better. There are 13 residues in the CDR3. Germline-derived CDR1 and CDR2 are MDHEN and SYDVKM. The CDR3 coding sequence is TGTGCCAGCAGTTTGGGAGGGACCTACGAGCAGTACTTC. It translates to CASSLGGTYEQYF.

The CDR3 nucleotides are TGTGCCAGCAGCGTAGACGGGAGCACAGATACGCAGTATTTT. Translation gives CASSVDGSTDTQYF. The rearrangement links TRBV9 to TRBJ2-3; D unresolved. The CDR3 runs to 14 residues. The V end was cut by 0 bases, the J end by 0 bases, with 5 bases between. Looked up from germline, CDR1 is SGDLS and CDR2 is YYNGEE.